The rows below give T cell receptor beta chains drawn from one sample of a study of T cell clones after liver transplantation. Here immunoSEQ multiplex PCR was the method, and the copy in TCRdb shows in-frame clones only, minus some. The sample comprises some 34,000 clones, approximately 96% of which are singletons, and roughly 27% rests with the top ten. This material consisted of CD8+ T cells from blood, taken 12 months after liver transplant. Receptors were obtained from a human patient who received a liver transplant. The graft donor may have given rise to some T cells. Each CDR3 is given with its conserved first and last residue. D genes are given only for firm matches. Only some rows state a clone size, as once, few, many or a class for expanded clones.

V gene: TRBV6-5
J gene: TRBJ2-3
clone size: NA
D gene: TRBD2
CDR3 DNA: TGTGCCAGCAGCCAGACTAGCGGGAGTGGAAATACGCAGTATTTT
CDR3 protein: CASSQTSGSGNTQYF

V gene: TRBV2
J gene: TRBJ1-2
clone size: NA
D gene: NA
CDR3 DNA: TGTGCCAGCCTTAGGCCTACCTTGGGCTACACCTTC
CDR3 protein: CASLRPTLGYTF

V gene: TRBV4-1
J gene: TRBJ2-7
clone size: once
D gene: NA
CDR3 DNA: TGCGCCAGCAGCCGAGGTGGAAACGAGCAGTACTTC
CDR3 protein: CASSRGGNEQYF

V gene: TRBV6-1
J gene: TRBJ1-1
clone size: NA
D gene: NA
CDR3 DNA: TGTGCCAGCAGAGTCAGGGTATCGGACACTGAAGCTTTCTTT
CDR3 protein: CASRVRVSDTEAFF

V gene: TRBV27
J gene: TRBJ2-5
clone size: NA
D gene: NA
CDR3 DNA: TGTGCCAGCAGTTTGGCTAGAGGGGCCCAAGAGACCCAGTACTTC
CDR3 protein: CASSLARGAQETQYF

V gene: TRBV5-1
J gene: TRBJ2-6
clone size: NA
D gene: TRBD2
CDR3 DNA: TGCGCCAGCAGCTCCGGGACTAGGAGCATCTCTGGGGCCAACGTCCTGACTTTC
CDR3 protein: CASSSGTRSISGANVLTF

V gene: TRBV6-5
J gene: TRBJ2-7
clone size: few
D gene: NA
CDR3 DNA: TGTGCCAGCAGTTATAGGGGGAGGGCCGGGGAGCAGTACTTC
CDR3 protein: CASSYRGRAGEQYF

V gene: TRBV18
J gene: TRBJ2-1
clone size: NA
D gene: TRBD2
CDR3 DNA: TGTGCCAGCTTCATCGGGAGGGCCTACAATGAGCAGTTCTTC
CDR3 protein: CASFIGRAYNEQFF

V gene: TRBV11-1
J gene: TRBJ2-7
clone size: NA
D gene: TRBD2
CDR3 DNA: TGTGCCAGCAGCTTATTTCCGGAGCTAGCGGGAAACTACGAGCAGTACTTC
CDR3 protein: CASSLFPELAGNYEQYF

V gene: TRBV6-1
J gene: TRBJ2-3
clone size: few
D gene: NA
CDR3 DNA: TGTGCCAGCAGTTTTTGGCCTAGCACAGATACGCAGTATTTT
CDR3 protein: CASSFWPSTDTQYF

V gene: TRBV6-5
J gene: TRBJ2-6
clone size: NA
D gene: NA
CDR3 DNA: TGTGCCAGCAGCCCCTACCGGTGGGGGGCCAACGTCCTGACTTTC
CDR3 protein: CASSPYRWGANVLTF

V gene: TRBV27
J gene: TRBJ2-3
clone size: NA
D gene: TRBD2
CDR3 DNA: TGTGCCAGCAGTTTATTAGCGGGAGGTTCGGATACGCAGTATTTT
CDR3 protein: CASSLLAGGSDTQYF

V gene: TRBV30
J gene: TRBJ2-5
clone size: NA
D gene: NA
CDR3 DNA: TGTGCCTGGAGTGCCTGGACAGGCCGGGGGGAGACCCAGTACTTC
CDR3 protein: CAWSAWTGRGETQYF

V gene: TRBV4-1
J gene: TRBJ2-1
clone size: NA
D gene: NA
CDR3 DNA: TGCGCCAGCAGCCAAGGGATATACAATGAGCAGTTCTTC
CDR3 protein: CASSQGIYNEQFF

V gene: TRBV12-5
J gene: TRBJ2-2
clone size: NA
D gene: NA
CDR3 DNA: TGTGCTAGTGGTTCCCCGGCGCGCACCGGGGAGCTGTTTTTT
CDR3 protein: CASGSPARTGELFF

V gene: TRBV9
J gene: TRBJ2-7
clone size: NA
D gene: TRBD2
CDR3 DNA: TGTGCCAGCAGCGGGGAGGGCCCCCCCTACGAGCAGTACTTC
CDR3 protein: CASSGEGPPYEQYF

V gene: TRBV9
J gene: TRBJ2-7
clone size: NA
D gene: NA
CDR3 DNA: TGTGCCAGCAGCCAGGGGCCTTCCTACGAGCAGTACTTC
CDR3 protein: CASSQGPSYEQYF

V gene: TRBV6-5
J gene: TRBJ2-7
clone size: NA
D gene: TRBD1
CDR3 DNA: TGTGCCAGCAGTTACTCTCGAGGGACAGTGACGTACTTC
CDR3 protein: CASSYSRGTVTYF

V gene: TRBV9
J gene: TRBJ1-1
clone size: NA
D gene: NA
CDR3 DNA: TGTGCCAGCAGCACGTCGATGGGGAGGACTTTCTTT
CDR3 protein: CASSTSMGRTFF

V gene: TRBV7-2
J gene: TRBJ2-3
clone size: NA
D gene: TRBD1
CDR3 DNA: TGTGCCAGCAGCTTCTCAGGGGGCGCAGATACGCAGTATTTT
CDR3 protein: CASSFSGGADTQYF